This TCR beta chain was sequenced for a study of T cells in Graves' hyperthyroidism and ophthalmopathy. Diagnoses rested on clinical symptoms, serum thyroxine and TRAb, thyroid ultrasound and orbital computed tomography. RNA transcripts yielded amplified TCR beta CDR3 regions. The TCR CDR3 first-round RT-PCR relied on the HTBI primer set. Using its own MiXCR run on the multiplex PCR reads, TCRdb lists one record per CDR3 protein. This sample has approximately 640,000 distinct CDR3 sequences; roughly 46% occur once, and the top ten carry roughly 7.2%. J gave up 8 bases and V 3 bases, and 9 bases lay outside the gene matches. This CDR3 has 16 amino acids. The germline gives CDR1 ENHRY, CDR2 SYGVKD. In this sample, this clonotype turned up a few times.

The chain carries TRBV10-3 and TRBJ2-2; 10 bases map to TRBD1. Sequenced: peripheral blood or thyroid tissue (not recorded which). This receptor was obtained from an adult man with Graves' disease, either hyperthyroidism or ophthalmopathy (not recorded which). The CDR3 sequence: CAISDRRGTGAGELFF. The CDR3 coding sequence is TGTGCCATCAGTGACCGGAGAGGGACAGGGGCGGGGGAGCTGTTTTTT.